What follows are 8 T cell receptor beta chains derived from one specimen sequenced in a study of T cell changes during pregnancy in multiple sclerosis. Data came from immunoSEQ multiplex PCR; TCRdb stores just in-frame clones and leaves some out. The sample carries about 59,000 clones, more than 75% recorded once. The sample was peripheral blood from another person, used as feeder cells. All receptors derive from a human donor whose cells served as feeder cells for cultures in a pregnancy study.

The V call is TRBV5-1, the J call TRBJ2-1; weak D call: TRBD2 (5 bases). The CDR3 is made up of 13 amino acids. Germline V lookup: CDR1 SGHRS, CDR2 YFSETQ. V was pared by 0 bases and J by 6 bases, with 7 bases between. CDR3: CASSLGLFNEQFF. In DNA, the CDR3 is TGCGCCAGCAGCTTGGGACTATTCAATGAGCAGTTCTTC.

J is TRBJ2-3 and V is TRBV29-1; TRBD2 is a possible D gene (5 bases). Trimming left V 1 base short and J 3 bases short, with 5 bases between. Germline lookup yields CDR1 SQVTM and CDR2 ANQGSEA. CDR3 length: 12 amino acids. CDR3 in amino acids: CSVEGGTDTQYF. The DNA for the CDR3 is TGCAGCGTTGAAGGAGGGACAGATACGCAGTATTTT.

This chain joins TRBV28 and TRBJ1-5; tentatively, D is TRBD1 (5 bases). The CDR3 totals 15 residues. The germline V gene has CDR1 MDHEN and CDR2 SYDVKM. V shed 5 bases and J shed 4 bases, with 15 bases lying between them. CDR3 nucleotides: TGTGCCAGCAGTGGGGCGGCGGCAGCTAATCAGCCCCAGCATTTT. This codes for CASSGAAAANQPQHF.

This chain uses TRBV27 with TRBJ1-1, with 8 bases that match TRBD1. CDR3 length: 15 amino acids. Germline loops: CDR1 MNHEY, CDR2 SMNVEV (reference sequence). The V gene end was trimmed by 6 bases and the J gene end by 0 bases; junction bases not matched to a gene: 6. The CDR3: CASRVRDRLNTEAFF. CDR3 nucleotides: TGTGCCAGCAGGGTCCGGGACAGGCTGAACACTGAAGCTTTCTTT.

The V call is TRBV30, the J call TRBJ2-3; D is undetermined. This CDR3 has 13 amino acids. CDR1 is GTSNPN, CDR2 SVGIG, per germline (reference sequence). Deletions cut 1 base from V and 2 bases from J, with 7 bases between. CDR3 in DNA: TGTGCCTGGAGTGGGCTTTCCACAGATACGCAGTATTTT. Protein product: CAWSGLSTDTQYF.

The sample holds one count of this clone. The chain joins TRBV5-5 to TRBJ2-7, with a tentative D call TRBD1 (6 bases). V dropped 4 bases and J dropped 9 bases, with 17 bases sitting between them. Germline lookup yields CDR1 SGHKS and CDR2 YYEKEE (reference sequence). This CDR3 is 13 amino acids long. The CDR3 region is CASSLGTMGTQYF. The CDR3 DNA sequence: TGTGCCAGCAGCCTTGGGACAATGGGCACGCAGTACTTC. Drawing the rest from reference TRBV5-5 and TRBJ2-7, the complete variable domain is DAGVTQSPTHLIKTRGQQVTLRCSPISGHKSVSWYQQVLGQGPQFIFQYYEKEERGRGNFPDRFSARQFPNYSSELNVNALLLGDSALYLCASSLGTMGTQYFGPGTRLTVT.

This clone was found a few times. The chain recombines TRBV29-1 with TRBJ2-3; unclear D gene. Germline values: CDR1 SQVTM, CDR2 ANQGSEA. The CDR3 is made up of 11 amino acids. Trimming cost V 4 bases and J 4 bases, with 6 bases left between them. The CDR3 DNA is TGCAGCGTTGTTCTGGCAGATACGCAGTATTTT. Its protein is CSVVLADTQYF.

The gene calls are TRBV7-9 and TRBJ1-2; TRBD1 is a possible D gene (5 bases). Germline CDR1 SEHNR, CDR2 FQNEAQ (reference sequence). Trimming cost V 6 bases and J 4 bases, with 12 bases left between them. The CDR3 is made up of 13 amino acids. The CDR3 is CASRPGSIYGYTF. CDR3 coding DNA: TGTGCCAGCAGACCAGGGTCGATCTATGGCTACACCTTC.